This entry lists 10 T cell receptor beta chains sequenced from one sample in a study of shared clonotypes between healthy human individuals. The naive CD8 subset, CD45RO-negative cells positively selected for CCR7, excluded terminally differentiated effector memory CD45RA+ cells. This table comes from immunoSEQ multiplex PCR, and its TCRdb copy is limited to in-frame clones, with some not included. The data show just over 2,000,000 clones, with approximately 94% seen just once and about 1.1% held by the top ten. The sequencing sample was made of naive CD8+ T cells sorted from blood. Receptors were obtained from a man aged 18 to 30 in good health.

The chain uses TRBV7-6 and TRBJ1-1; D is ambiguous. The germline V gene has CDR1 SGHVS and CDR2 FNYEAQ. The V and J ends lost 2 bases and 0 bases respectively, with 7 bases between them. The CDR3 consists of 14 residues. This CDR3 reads CASSLREMNTEAFF. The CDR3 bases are TGTGCCAGCAGCTTACGAGAGATGAACACTGAAGCTTTCTTT.

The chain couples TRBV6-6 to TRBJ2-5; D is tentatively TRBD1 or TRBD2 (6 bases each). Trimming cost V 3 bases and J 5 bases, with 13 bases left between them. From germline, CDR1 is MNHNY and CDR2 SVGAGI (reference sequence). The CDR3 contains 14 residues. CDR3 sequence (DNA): TGTGCCAGCAGTTATTCGGGGGCTTGGGAGACCCAGTACTTC. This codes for CASSYSGAWETQYF.

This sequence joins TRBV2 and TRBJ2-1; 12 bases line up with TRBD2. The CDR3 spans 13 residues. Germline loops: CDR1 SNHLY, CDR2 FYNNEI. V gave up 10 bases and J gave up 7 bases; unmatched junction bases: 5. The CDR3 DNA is TGTGCCAAACTAGCGGGAGGTGTAAATGAGCAGTTCTTC. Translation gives CAKLAGGVNEQFF.

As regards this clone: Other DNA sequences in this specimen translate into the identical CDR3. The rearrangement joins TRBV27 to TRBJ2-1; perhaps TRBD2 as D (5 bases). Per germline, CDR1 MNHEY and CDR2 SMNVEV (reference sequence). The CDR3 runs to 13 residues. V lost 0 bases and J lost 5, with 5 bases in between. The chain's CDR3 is CASSLSTNNEQFF. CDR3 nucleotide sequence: TGTGCCAGCAGTTTATCGACTAACAATGAGCAGTTCTTC.

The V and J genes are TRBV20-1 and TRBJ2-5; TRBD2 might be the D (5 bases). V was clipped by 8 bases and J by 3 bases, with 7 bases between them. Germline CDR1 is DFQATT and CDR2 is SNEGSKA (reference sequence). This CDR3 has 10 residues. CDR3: CSPREETQYF. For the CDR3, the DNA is TGCAGTCCGAGGGAAGAGACCCAGTACTTC.

The CDR3 loop is CASSSVPGQPQHF. In DNA form, the CDR3 reads TGTGCCAGCAGCTCCGTCCCGGGGCAGCCCCAGCATTTT. The V call is TRBV7-8, the J call TRBJ1-5; no firm D call. The germline V gene encodes CDR1 SGHVS and CDR2 FQNEAQ. Trimming shortened V by 4 bases and J by 7 bases, and 11 bases separated the two germline ends. CDR3 length: 13 amino acids. Using reference TRBV7-8 and TRBJ1-5 for the parts outside the CDR3, the full variable domain is GAGVSQSPRYKVAKRGQDVALRCDPISGHVSLFWYQQALGQGPEFLTYFQNEAQLDKSGLPSDRFFAERPEGSVSTLKIQRTQQEDSAVYLCASSSVPGQPQHFGDGTRLSIL.

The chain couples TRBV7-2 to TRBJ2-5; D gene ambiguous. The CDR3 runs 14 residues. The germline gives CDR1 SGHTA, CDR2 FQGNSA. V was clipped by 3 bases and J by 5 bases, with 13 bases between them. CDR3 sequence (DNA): TGTGCCAGCAGCTTGGCAGGCGAAGGGGAGACCCAGTACTTC. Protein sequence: CASSLAGEGETQYF.

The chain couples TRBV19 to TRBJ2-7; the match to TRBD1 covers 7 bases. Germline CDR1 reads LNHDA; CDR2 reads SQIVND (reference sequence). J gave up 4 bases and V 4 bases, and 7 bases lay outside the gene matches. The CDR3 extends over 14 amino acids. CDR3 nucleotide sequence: TGTGCCAGTAGTAATAGGCCGGGACAGTACGAGCAGTACTTC. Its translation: CASSNRPGQYEQYF.

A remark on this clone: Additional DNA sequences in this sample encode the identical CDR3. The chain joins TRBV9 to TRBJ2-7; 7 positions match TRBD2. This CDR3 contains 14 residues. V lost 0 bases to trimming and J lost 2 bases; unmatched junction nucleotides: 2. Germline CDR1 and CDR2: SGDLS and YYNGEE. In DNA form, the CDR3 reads TGTGCCAGCAGCGTAGATGGGGGGGCCTACGAGCAGTACTTC. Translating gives CASSVDGGAYEQYF.

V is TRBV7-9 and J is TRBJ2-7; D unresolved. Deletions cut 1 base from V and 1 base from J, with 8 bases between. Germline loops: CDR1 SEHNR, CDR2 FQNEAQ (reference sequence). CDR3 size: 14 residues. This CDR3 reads CASSLVAPSYEQYF. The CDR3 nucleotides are TGTGCCAGCAGCTTAGTAGCACCATCCTACGAGCAGTACTTC.